This T cell receptor (beta chain) was retrieved from a study of beta chain features in type 1 diabetes. The investigators reverse transcribed all of the isolated RNA, so they sequenced expressed TCRB transcripts. Repertoires were generated with immunoSEQ multiplex PCR, while TCRdb's copy carries only in-frame clones and drops some. The data hold 150,000 or so clones, with roughly 50% observed a single time. This clone has more than one count but fewer than ten. The CDR3 is 15 amino acids. Per germline, CDR1 SGHRS and CDR2 YFSETQ. Trimming at V came to 0 bases and at J to 5 bases, leaving 6 bases not matched to a gene.

Sequencing was performed on Tregs from blood. The chain employs TRBV5-1 and TRBJ1-2; 8 bases match TRBD1. This TCR derives from a man aged 18 to 29 in good health. The CDR3 sequence is CASSLGITGGYGYTF. CDR3 bases: TGCGCCAGCAGCTTGGGGATAACAGGGGGATATGGCTACACCTTC.